A selection of T cell receptor beta chains follows, all from one sample in a study of T cell repertoires in ileal Crohn's disease. Clones were read by immunoSEQ multiplex PCR, and TCRdb kept only the in-frame ones, dropping some. Here the sample spans over 4,500 clones, 75% to 85% being singletons. Material: ileal tissue. The receptor source for this set is an adult with Crohn's disease. CDR3s include the opening cysteine and the closing phenylalanine or tryptophan. A D gene is named only where the DNA matches it firmly. Size values are once, few and many counts, or a class for expanded clones, and some rows have none.

TRBV6-6	-	-	TRBJ1-5	TGTGCCAGCAGTCTAGTGGGGGGTGATCAGCCCCAGCATTTT	CASSLVGGDQPQHF
TRBV7-8	-	TRBD1	TRBJ1-3	TGTGCCAGCAGCCTTAACAGGGGCTCTGGAAACACCATATATTTT	CASSLNRGSGNTIYF
TRBV5-5	-	TRBD1	TRBJ1-5	TGTGCCAGCAGTTTGGGACAGATTAGCAATCAGCCCCAGCATTTT	CASSLGQISNQPQHF
TRBV6-5	-	TRBD1	TRBJ2-7	TGTGCCAGCAGTTACCTGGGACAGGGAGTCGAAGAGCAGTACTTC	CASSYLGQGVEEQYF
TRBV19	-	TRBD2	TRBJ2-7	TGTGCCAGTAGTCCAGCGGGGGGGCCCTACGAGCAGTACTTC	CASSPAGGPYEQYF
TRBV5-4	-	TRBD1	TRBJ1-1	TGTGCCAGCAGCTCTCGGACAGGGAGTACCGAAGCTTTCTTT	CASSSRTGSTEAFF
TRBV11-2	-	-	TRBJ2-7	TGTGCCAGCAGCTCCGCGTCGGGGTGGGGCTACGAGCAGTACTTC	CASSSASGWGYEQYF
TRBV10-3	-	TRBD1	TRBJ2-7	TGTGCCATCAGCCCCAACCAGGGACAGGGTGTCAACGAGCAGTACTTC	CAISPNQGQGVNEQYF
TRBV18	-	TRBD1	TRBJ1-1	TGTGCCAGCTCACCAGGACAGGGGGAGACTGAAGCTTTCTTT	CASSPGQGETEAFF
TRBV7-2	-	-	TRBJ1-1	TGTGCCAGCAGGCCGACTTTGAACACTGAAGCTTTCTTT	CASRPTLNTEAFF
TRBV5-1	few	TRBD1	TRBJ2-5	TGCGCCAGCAGCCCCGGACAGGGGGGGGGTCGAGAGACCCAGTACTTC	CASSPGQGGGRETQYF
TRBV12-2	-	-	TRBJ2-1	TGTGCAAGTCGGCAGCCCCCGGGACTAGCGGGAGAGCAGTTCTTC	CASRQPPGLAGEQFF
TRBV23-1	-	TRBD2	TRBJ2-7	TGCGCCAGCAGTCCGGTGACTAGCGGGAGGAGGTCCTACGAGCAGTACTTC	CASSPVTSGRRSYEQYF
TRBV7-9	-	-	TRBJ2-3	TGTGCCAGCAGCTTAGAACTAGCCCGGAGCACAGATACGCAGTATTTT	CASSLELARSTDTQYF
TRBV19	-	TRBD1	TRBJ1-3	TGTGCCAGTAGCGCAGGGGGTTCTGGAAACACCATATATTTT	CASSAGGSGNTIYF
TRBV27	-	-	TRBJ1-4	TGTGCCAGCAGTTTTAGGACAGCCGAAAAACTGTTTTTT	CASSFRTAEKLFF
TRBV7-3	-	-	TRBJ1-1	TGTGCCAGCAGCCCTGGGCAGGGGCTGGGGACTGAAGCTTTCTTT	CASSPGQGLGTEAFF
TRBV10-3	-	TRBD2	TRBJ2-7	TGTGCCATCGGGGGGGTGGGCGAGCAGTACTTC	CAIGGVGEQYF
TRBV7-8	-	TRBD1	TRBJ1-5	TGTGCCAGCAGCTCGTCACAGGGGAGAAGCAATCAGCCCCAGCATTTT	CASSSSQGRSNQPQHF
TRBV18	few	-	TRBJ2-7	TGTGCCAGCTCCCCCAGCTCCTACGAGCAGTACTTC	CASSPSSYEQYF
TRBV27	-	-	TRBJ1-5	TGTGCCAGCAGGACGATCCTTAGTCGGGGCAATCAGCCCCAGCATTTT	CASRTILSRGNQPQHF
TRBV5-1	few	TRBD1	TRBJ1-2	TGCGCCAGCACCTCGAGAGCGGGACAGGGGGCATCCAACTATGGCTACACCTTC	CASTSRAGQGASNYGYTF
TRBV5-6	-	TRBD1	TRBJ2-7	TGTGCCAGCAGCTTCGGGACAGGCCACTACGAGCAGTACTTC	CASSFGTGHYEQYF
TRBV10-2	-	TRBD2	TRBJ2-1	TGCGCCAGCACTAGCGGCCTCTACAATGAGCAGTTCTTC	CASTSGLYNEQFF
TRBV7-2	-	-	TRBJ1-6	TGTGCCAGCAGCTTAGGGCCCGGGGATTCACCCCTCCACTTT	CASSLGPGDSPLHF
TRBV6-6	once	TRBD2	TRBJ2-3	TGTGCCAGCAGTTGGGGACTAGCGGGGAACACAGATACGCAGTATTTT	CASSWGLAGNTDTQYF
TRBV29-1	few	TRBD2	TRBJ2-5	TGCAGCGTTCTACCCTACTTACTAGCGGGAGGGCCAGAGACCCAGTACTTC	CSVLPYLLAGGPETQYF
TRBV9	once	TRBD2	TRBJ2-7	TGTGCCAGCAGCGCATCTAGCGGGAGGCCGTACTACGAGCAGTACTTC	CASSASSGRPYYEQYF
TRBV7-6	-	-	TRBJ2-2	TGTGCCAGCAGCGCAAGCGACACCGGGGAGCTGTTTTTT	CASSASDTGELFF
TRBV29-1	once	-	TRBJ1-1	TGCAGCGTCGAAAGTGGTGCCGGGAACACTGAAGCTTTCTTT	CSVESGAGNTEAFF
TRBV21-1	-	-	TRBJ2-3	TGTGCCAGCCCAGGCCTGCGACTACACACAGATACGCAGTATTTT	CASPGLRLHTDTQYF
TRBV5-6	-	TRBD2	TRBJ2-7	TGTGCCAGCAGCTGGGGGACTAGCGGGAGGTGGGAGCAGTACTTC	CASSWGTSGRWEQYF